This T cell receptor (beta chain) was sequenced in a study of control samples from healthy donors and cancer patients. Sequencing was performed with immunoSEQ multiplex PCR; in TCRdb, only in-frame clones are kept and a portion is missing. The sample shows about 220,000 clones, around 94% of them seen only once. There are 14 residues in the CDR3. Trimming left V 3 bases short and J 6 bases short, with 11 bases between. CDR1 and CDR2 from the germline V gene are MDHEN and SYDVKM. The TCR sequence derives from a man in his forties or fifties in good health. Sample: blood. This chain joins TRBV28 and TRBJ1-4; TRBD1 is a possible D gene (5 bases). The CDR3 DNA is TGTGCCAGCAGTTTGGGGACTTCACATGAAAAACTGTTTTTT. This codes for CASSLGTSHEKLFF.